The clone carrying this T cell receptor beta chain has at least ten counts. Germline V lookup: CDR1 SGHTA, CDR2 FQGNSA. The CDR3 covers 14 residues. V lost 7 bases and J lost 2, with 14 bases in between. Sequenced material consisted of expressed TCRB transcripts (all of the isolated RNA was reverse transcribed). Profiled with immunoSEQ multiplex PCR; TCRdb holds only in-frame clones, not every one. Of about 240,000 clones in the sample, 27% are singletons; the top ten hold roughly 4.1%. This record belongs to a study of beta chain features in type 1 diabetes. The material sequenced was central memory CD4+ T cells from blood. The V call is TRBV7-2, the J call TRBJ1-2, with D perhaps TRBD1 (6 bases). The clonotype comes from a man aged 25-40 years in good health. The CDR3 nucleotides read TGTGCCAGCACCTCTTCTGGACAGAACTATGGCTACACCTTC. This gives the protein CASTSSGQNYGYTF.